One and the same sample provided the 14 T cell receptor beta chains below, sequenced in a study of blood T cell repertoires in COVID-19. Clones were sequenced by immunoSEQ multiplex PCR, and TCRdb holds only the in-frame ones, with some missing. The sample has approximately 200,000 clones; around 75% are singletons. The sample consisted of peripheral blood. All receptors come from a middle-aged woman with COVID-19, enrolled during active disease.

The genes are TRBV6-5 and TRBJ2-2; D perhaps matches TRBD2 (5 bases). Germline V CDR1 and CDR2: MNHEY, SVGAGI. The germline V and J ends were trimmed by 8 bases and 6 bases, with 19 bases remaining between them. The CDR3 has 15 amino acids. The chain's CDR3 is CASAGPPGNSGELFF. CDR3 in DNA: TGTGCCAGCGCGGGCCCCCCGGGGAATTCCGGGGAGCTGTTTTTT.

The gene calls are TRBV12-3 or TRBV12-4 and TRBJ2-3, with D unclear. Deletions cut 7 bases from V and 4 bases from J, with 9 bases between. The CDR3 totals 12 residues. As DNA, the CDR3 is TGTGCCAGCACCCCCTCTTCAGATACGCAGTATTTT. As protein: CASTPSSDTQYF.

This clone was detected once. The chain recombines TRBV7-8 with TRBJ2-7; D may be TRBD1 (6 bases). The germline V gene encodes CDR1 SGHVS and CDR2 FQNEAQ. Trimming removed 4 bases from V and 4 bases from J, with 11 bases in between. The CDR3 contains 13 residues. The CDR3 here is CASSSGAGYEQYF. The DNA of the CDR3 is TGTGCCAGCAGCTCAGGGGCTGGGTACGAGCAGTACTTC.

The CDR3 is CASSWDSRNSPLHF. CDR3 sequence (DNA): TGTGCCAGCAGTTGGGACAGCCGAAATTCACCCCTCCACTTT. The genes are TRBV2 and TRBJ1-6, with 7 bases fitting TRBD1. This CDR3 comprises 14 residues. V gave up 5 bases and J gave up 7 bases; unmatched junction bases: 5. Looked up from germline, CDR1 is SNHLY and CDR2 is FYNNEI. The variable domain in full, with the rest retrieved from reference TRBV2 and TRBJ1-6, is EPEVTQTPSHQVTQMGQEVILRCVPISNHLYFYWYRQILGQKVEFLVSFYNNEISEKSEIFDDQFSVERPDGSNFTLKIRSTKLEDSAMYFCASSWDSRNSPLHFGNGTRLTVT.

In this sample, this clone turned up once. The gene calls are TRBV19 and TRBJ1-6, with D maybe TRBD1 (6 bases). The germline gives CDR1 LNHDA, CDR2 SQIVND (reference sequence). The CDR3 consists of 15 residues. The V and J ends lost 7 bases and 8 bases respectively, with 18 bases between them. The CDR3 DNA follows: TGTGCCAGTAAGGGGTCTACAGGGACCGATTCACCCCTCCACTTT. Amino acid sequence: CASKGSTGTDSPLHF. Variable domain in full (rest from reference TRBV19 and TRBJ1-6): DGGITQSPKYLFRKEGQNVTLSCEQNLNHDAMYWYRQDPGQGLRLIYYSQIVNDFQKGDIAEGYSVSREKKESFPLTVTSAQKNPTAFYLCASKGSTGTDSPLHFGNGTRLTVT.

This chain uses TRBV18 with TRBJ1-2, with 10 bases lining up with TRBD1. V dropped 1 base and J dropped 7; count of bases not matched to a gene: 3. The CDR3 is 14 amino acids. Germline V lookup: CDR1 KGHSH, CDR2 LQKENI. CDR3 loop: CASSPRDRGSGYTF. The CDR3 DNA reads TGTGCCAGCTCACCACGGGACAGGGGTTCTGGCTACACCTTC.

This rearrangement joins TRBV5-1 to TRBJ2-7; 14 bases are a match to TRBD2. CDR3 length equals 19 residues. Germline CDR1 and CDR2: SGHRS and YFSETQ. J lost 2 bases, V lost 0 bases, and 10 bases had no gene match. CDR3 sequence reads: CASSLAGLAGGLPTYEQYF. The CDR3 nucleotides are TGCGCCAGCAGCTTGGCCGGACTAGCGGGAGGCCTTCCCACCTACGAGCAGTACTTC.

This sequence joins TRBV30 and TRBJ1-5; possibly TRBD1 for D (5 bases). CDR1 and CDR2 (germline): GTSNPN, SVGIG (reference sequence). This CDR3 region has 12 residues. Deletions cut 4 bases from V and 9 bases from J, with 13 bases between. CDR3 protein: CAWNAGEGPQHF. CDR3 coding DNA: TGTGCCTGGAACGCGGGGGAGGGGCCCCAGCATTTT.

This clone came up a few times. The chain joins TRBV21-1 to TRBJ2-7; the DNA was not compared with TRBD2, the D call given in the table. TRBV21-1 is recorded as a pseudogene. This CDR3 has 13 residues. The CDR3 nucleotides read TGTGCCCCCCGGATAAAGCGGGAGATCGGGCAGTACTTC. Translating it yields CAPRIKREIGQYF.

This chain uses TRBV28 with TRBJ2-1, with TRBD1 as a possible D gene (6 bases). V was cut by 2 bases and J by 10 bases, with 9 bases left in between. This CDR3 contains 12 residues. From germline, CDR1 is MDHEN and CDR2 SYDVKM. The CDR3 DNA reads TGTGCCAGCAGTTTAGGACAGTCAGAGCAGTTCTTC. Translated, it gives CASSLGQSEQFF.

This chain's CDR3 is CASSRQGAYSNQPQHF. CDR3 coding DNA: TGTGCCAGCAGTCGACAGGGGGCTTATAGCAATCAGCCCCAGCATTTT. V is TRBV6-6 and J is TRBJ1-5; TRBD1 aligns across 10 bases. CDR1 and CDR2 (germline): MNHNY, SVGAGI (reference sequence). The CDR3 is made up of 16 amino acids. V was clipped by 5 bases and J by 0 bases; unmatched bases: 4.

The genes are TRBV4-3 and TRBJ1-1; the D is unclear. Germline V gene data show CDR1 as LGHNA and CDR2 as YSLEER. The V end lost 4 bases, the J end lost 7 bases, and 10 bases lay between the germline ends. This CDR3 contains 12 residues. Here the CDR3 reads CASSRTGVEAFF. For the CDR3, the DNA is TGCGCCAGCAGCCGTACTGGAGTTGAAGCTTTCTTT.

The CDR3 DNA sequence: TGTGCCAGTACGGACGGTCTGAGGGATGAAAAACTGTTTTTT. Its protein product is CASTDGLRDEKLFF. This rearrangement joins TRBV19 to TRBJ1-4; D remains ambiguous. Looked up from germline, CDR1 is LNHDA and CDR2 is SQIVND (reference sequence). The V gene lost 7 bases and the J gene lost 6 bases, with 15 bases spanning the gap. This CDR3 spans 14 amino acids. The variable domain in full, with the rest retrieved from reference TRBV19 and TRBJ1-4, is DGGITQSPKYLFRKEGQNVTLSCEQNLNHDAMYWYRQDPGQGLRLIYYSQIVNDFQKGDIAEGYSVSREKKESFPLTVTSAQKNPTAFYLCASTDGLRDEKLFFGSGTQLSVL.

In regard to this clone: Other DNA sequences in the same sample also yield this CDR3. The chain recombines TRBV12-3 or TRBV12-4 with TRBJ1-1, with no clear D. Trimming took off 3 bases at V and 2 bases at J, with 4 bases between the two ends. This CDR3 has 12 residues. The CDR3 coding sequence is TGTGCCAGCAGTTTTAGCAACACTGAAGCTTTCTTT. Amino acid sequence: CASSFSNTEAFF.